Detailed here is one TCR beta chain. This CDR3 contains 13 residues. V was shortened by 1 base and J by 5 bases, with 9 bases between the two germline ends. CDR1 is MNHEY, CDR2 SMNVEV, per germline (reference sequence). The sample is drawn from a study of T-cell memory formation after mild COVID-19. TCRdb itself ran the 5' RACE reads through MiXCR, one entry per CDR3 protein. Of some 600,000 distinct CDR3 sequences listed, 17% are singletons. This chain joins TRBV27 and TRBJ2-7, with D perhaps matching TRBD1 (5 bases). Sequencing was performed on PBMCs or a T cell subset sorted from them (not recorded which). This clonotype was sampled from an adult woman who had mild COVID-19 (a few samples of this study predate the infection). Cell type and time point are not known. In DNA, the CDR3 is TGTGCCAGCAGTTTATTTCCAGGGCACGAGCAGTACTTC. Its translation is CASSLFPGHEQYF.